This T cell receptor (beta chain) is from a study of identical twins. Study results and caveats: While abundant cord blood beta clonotypes carried fewer insertions, memory repertoires showed no such pattern.

CDR3 length equals 17 residues. Germline loops: CDR1 KGHSH, CDR2 LQKENI. Trimming took off 3 bases at V and 0 bases at J, with 16 bases between the two ends. For this clonotype: The antigen remains unidentified.

In TCRdb, the 5' RACE reads were re-called with MiXCR into one record per CDR3 protein. Of a few hundred thousand distinct CDR3 sequences listed, around 20% are singletons. This TCR derives from a man in his forties or fifties in good health. Input material: naive T cells sorted from blood. The chain links TRBV18 to TRBJ2-3; possibly TRBD1 or TRBD2 for D (5 bases each). The CDR3 sequence is CASSPRDGRASTDTQYF. CDR3 nucleotides: TGTGCCAGCTCACCCCGGGACGGAAGAGCTAGCACAGATACGCAGTATTTT.